This is a list of T cell receptor beta chains from one sample in a study of a mutant IDH1 vaccine in newly diagnosed glioma. The repertoire was sequenced with immunoSEQ multiplex PCR; TCRdb's copy has only in-frame clones and lacks some. The profile covers tens of thousands of clones, with roughly 79% appearing a single time and roughly 5.2% taken by the ten largest. For these TCRs, the target antigens are not known. Sequences were derived from PBMCs, sampled from a glioma patient whose treatment included an IDH1 peptide vaccine. The receptors here all came from a man aged 40-50 years with glioma. Each CDR3 is given with its conserved first and last residue. A D gene is named only where the DNA matches it firmly. The size entry is marked missing in some rows and otherwise reads once, few, many or a size class.

>TRBV2|TRBJ2-7|few|-
CASSEGEQYF
TGTGCCAGCAGTGAAGGCGAGCAGTACTTC
>TRBV25-1|TRBJ2-3|once|-
CASSGGPPLNLGTQYF
TGTGCCAGCAGCGGGGGACCCCCTTTAAATCTTGGTACGCAGTATTTT
>TRBV4-1|TRBJ1-2|-|-
CASSQDGRAFRDGYTF
TGCGCCAGCAGCCAAGACGGGAGGGCTTTTCGGGATGGCTACACCTTC
>TRBV9|TRBJ2-7|-|-
CASSVLPRSSYEQYF
TGTGCCAGCAGCGTACTTCCCCGAAGCTCCTACGAGCAGTACTTC
>TRBV5-1|TRBJ2-7|-|TRBD2
CASSNSGSGAYEQYF
TGCGCCAGCAGCAATAGCGGGAGTGGCGCCTACGAGCAGTACTTC
>TRBV7-9|TRBJ2-5|-|-
CASSRGGRWETQYF
TGTGCCAGCAGCCGCGGGGGCAGATGGGAGACCCAGTACTTC
>TRBV4-1|TRBJ2-7|-|-
CASSQERTGTYYEQYF
TGCGCCAGCAGCCAAGAACGAACAGGGACTTACTACGAGCAGTACTTC
>TRBV30|TRBJ1-5|-|-
CAWNGGSNQPQHF
TGTGCCTGGAATGGGGGCAGCAATCAGCCCCAGCATTTT
>TRBV29-1|TRBJ2-1|-|-
CSVDGSPGRNEQFF
TGCAGCGTTGATGGGAGTCCGGGAAGGAATGAGCAGTTCTTC
>TRBV25-1|TRBJ2-1|-|TRBD2
CASSEYEGGNNEQFF
TGTGCCAGCAGTGAATATGAGGGAGGGAACAATGAGCAGTTCTTC
>TRBV7-9|TRBJ1-1|-|-
CASSLVAGNTEAFF
TGTGCCAGCAGCTTAGTCGCCGGGAACACTGAAGCTTTCTTT
>TRBV19|TRBJ1-1|-|-
CASSHLRGTEAFF
TGTGCCAGTAGTCATTTAAGGGGCACTGAAGCTTTCTTT
>TRBV5-4|TRBJ2-1|-|-
CASSDLLGAEQFF
TGTGCCAGCAGCGACCTCTTGGGCGCTGAGCAGTTCTTC
>TRBV19|TRBJ1-1|-|-
CASSIRGAEAFF
TGTGCCAGTAGTATAAGGGGGGCTGAAGCTTTCTTT
>TRBV7-2|TRBJ2-3|-|-
CASSLGYRGTSTDTQYF
TGTGCCAGCAGCTTAGGTTACCGGGGTACTAGCACAGATACGCAGTATTTT
>TRBV30|TRBJ1-4|few|-
CAWSQGMREKLFF
TGTGCCTGGAGTCAAGGGATGAGAGAAAAACTGTTTTTT
>TRBV25-1|TRBJ2-1|-|TRBD2
CASSELGTSGGSYNEQFF
TGTGCCAGCAGTGAATTAGGGACTAGCGGGGGGTCCTACAATGAGCAGTTCTTC
>TRBV19|TRBJ2-7|few|-
CASSSRLNTYEQYF
TGTGCCAGTAGTTCCCGACTCAACACCTACGAGCAGTACTTC
>TRBV5-6|TRBJ2-1|-|-
CASSLPREGHNEQFF
TGTGCCAGCAGCTTGCCCAGAGAGGGGCACAATGAGCAGTTCTTC
>TRBV19|TRBJ2-5|-|-
CASSIKLFQETQYF
TGTGCCAGTAGTATAAAGCTTTTCCAAGAGACCCAGTACTTC
>TRBV19|TRBJ1-5|-|TRBD1
CASSMTGGRQPQHF
TGTGCCAGTAGTATGACAGGGGGCCGGCAGCCCCAGCATTTT
>TRBV7-2|TRBJ1-4|-|-
CASSLTPFGYEKLFF
TGTGCCAGCAGCTTAACCCCCTTCGGTTATGAAAAACTGTTTTTT
>TRBV5-4|TRBJ2-1|-|-
CASSFDTGSYNEQFF
TGTGCCAGCAGCTTTGACACAGGCTCCTACAATGAGCAGTTCTTC
>TRBV5-1|TRBJ1-3|-|-
CASSLNGAGNTIYF
TGCGCCAGCAGCTTGAACGGGGCTGGAAACACCATATATTTT
>TRBV4-1|TRBJ2-1|-|TRBD2
CASSHWTGSSGSNEQFF
TGCGCCAGCAGCCACTGGACAGGGTCTAGCGGGAGCAATGAGCAGTTCTTC
>TRBV5-1|TRBJ2-4|-|TRBD2
CASSLFGPSGNHVGRSIQYF
TGCGCCAGCAGCTTGTTCGGCCCTAGCGGGAATCATGTGGGAAGAAGCATTCAGTACTTC
>TRBV30|TRBJ2-7|-|-
CASKEGTYEQYF
TGTGCCTCCAAGGAGGGAACCTACGAGCAGTACTTC
>TRBV4-3|TRBJ2-4|-|-
CASSQEVSDIQYF
TGCGCCAGCAGCCAAGAGGTGTCGGACATTCAGTACTTC
>TRBV2|TRBJ1-2|-|-
CASSDAAGLRYGYTF
TGTGCCAGCAGTGATGCCGCCGGCCTACGCTATGGCTACACCTTC
>TRBV6-5|TRBJ1-2|-|-
CASSYEGTYGYTF
TGTGCCAGCAGTTACGAGGGGACCTATGGCTACACCTTC
>TRBV19|TRBJ1-2|-|-
CASRTGDRLFYGYTF
TGTGCCAGTAGGACTGGGGACCGTCTCTTCTATGGCTACACCTTC
>TRBV5-4|TRBJ2-7|-|TRBD2
CASSRSSGIRSYEQYF
TGTGCCAGCTCCCGGAGTAGCGGGATCCGCTCCTACGAGCAGTACTTC
>TRBV27|TRBJ2-7|-|TRBD1
CASSLQGADYEQYF
TGTGCCAGCAGTTTACAGGGGGCGGATTACGAGCAGTACTTC
>TRBV6-5|TRBJ2-7|-|-
CASSFRPPLYEQYF
TGTGCCAGCAGTTTTCGGCCCCCCCTCTACGAGCAGTACTTC
>TRBV5-5|TRBJ1-2|few|-
CASSLGGGGHGYTF
TGTGCCAGCAGCTTGGGAGGGGGAGGTCATGGCTACACCTTC
>TRBV11-2|TRBJ1-1|-|-
CASSLGETEAFF
TGTGCCAGCAGCTTAGGGGAGACTGAAGCTTTCTTT
>TRBV5-4|TRBJ2-5|few|-
CASSLGAGSETQYF
TGTGCCAGCAGCTTGGGAGCAGGCTCGGAGACCCAGTACTTC
>TRBV5-4|TRBJ2-4|-|TRBD1
CASSSDRGLAKNIQYF
TGTGCCAGCAGCTCGGACAGGGGCCTAGCCAAAAACATTCAGTACTTC
>TRBV5-1|TRBJ2-1|-|-
CASSFGSGTFRYNEQFF
TGCGCCAGCAGCTTTGGGTCAGGGACATTTAGATACAATGAGCAGTTCTTC
>TRBV11-2|TRBJ1-4|-|-
CASSSSGRHEKLFF
TGTGCCAGCAGCTCCTCCGGCAGGCATGAAAAACTGTTTTTT
>TRBV5-1|TRBJ2-1|-|TRBD2
CASSFSGRDGNEQFF
TGCGCCAGCAGCTTTAGCGGGAGGGACGGGAATGAGCAGTTCTTC